These 18 T cell receptor beta chains share one sample of origin, sequenced in a study of cytomegalovirus exposure and HLA in healthy donors. PCR involved 60 Vbeta and 13 Jbeta primers. The repertoire was sequenced with immunoSEQ multiplex PCR; TCRdb's copy has only in-frame clones and lacks some. The sample shows around 84,000 clones, about 78% of them seen only once. The specimen was PBMCs. Receptors were obtained from a man in his forties or fifties in good health and CMV-seronegative.

A note on this clone: In the same sample, other DNA sequences code for this CDR3. The chain combines TRBV10-2 with TRBJ1-4; TRBD1 agrees at 7 bases. In germline, CDR1 is WSHSY, CDR2 SAAADI. V was clipped by 4 bases and J by 7 bases; unmatched bases: 6. CDR3 length: 14 amino acids. CDR3 region: CASSVGQGVEKLFF. The CDR3 DNA reads TGCGCCAGCAGTGTAGGGCAGGGGGTTGAAAAACTGTTTTTT.

The chain joins TRBV28 to TRBJ2-7, with 10 bases matching TRBD2. Germline assignment: CDR1 MDHEN and CDR2 SYDVKM. The CDR3 is made up of 15 amino acids. After removal of 5 bases from V and 5 bases from J, the junction contained 9 bases not matched to a gene. The CDR3 sequence: CASSGGGLAFHEQYF. As DNA, the CDR3 is TGTGCCAGCAGTGGGGGGGGACTAGCGTTCCACGAGCAGTACTTC.

V and J are TRBV18 and TRBJ1-2; no reliable D call. CDR3 length equals 14 residues. The germline gives CDR1 KGHSH, CDR2 LQKENI. The ends were cut back, 8 bases at V and 8 bases at J, with 21 bases in the middle. CDR3 nucleotides: TGTGCCAGCCTCCAGCAGCAGGCCGGGAGAGGCTACACCTTC. Translating gives CASLQQQAGRGYTF.

The genes are TRBV6-1 and TRBJ1-4, with D possibly TRBD1 on 6 matching bases. The CDR3 consists of 12 residues. Germline CDR1 is MNHNS and CDR2 is SASEGT. The V end lost 8 bases, the J end lost 7 bases, and 11 bases lay between the germline ends. The CDR3 DNA is TGTGCCAGCGAGGGGGATCGTGAAAAACTGTTTTTT. It specifies CASEGDREKLFF.

This chain uses TRBV6-1 with TRBJ2-2; weak D call: TRBD1 (6 bases). With 4 bases removed from V and 3 bases from J, the gap between germline ends came to 15 bases. This CDR3 comprises 16 residues. CDR1 and CDR2 from the germline V gene are MNHNS and SASEGT. The CDR3 DNA reads as TGTGCCAGCAGTGGTACGACCACAGGGTACACCGGGGAGCTGTTTTTT. This codes for CASSGTTTGYTGELFF.

V usage is TRBV18 and J usage is TRBJ2-6; no firm D call. V was trimmed by 3 bases and J by 1 base, leaving 19 bases between them. CDR1 and CDR2 from the germline V gene are KGHSH and LQKENI. This CDR3 is 19 amino acids long. CDR3 loop: CASSPQSYAARSGANVLTF. In DNA form, the CDR3 reads TGTGCCAGCTCACCCCAGAGTTATGCGGCCCGTTCTGGGGCCAACGTCCTGACTTTC.

The chain links TRBV7-8 to TRBJ1-1, with TRBD1 identical over 8 bases. Germline loops: CDR1 SGHVS, CDR2 FQNEAQ. After removal of 4 bases from V and 2 bases from J, the junction contained 9 bases not matched to a gene. The CDR3 has 16 amino acids. CDR3 sequence (DNA): TGTGCCAGCAGCTGGGAGACAGGGGAGGGTAACACTGAAGCTTTCTTT. This translates into CASSWETGEGNTEAFF.

This chain uses TRBV7-2 with TRBJ2-5; TRBD2 aligns across 14 bases. Germline V gives CDR1 SGHTA, CDR2 FQGNSA. V dropped 4 bases and J dropped 5; count of bases not matched to a gene: 6. The length of the CDR3 is 16 residues. The CDR3 DNA reads as TGTGCCAGCAGCTCGACTAGCGGGGGGGCTGGGGAGACCCAGTACTTC. Translating gives CASSSTSGGAGETQYF.

This chain uses TRBV14 with TRBJ2-3, with D perhaps TRBD2 (6 bases). Deletions cut 1 base from V and 5 bases from J, with 19 bases between. CDR1 is SGHDN, CDR2 FVKESK, per germline. The CDR3 extends over 17 amino acids. CDR3: CASSQGSLSRGRDTQYF. CDR3 in DNA: TGTGCCAGCAGCCAAGGTAGTCTCTCGCGGGGAAGAGATACGCAGTATTTT.

The chain joins TRBV7-9 to TRBJ2-7; D is ambiguous. Trimming left V 11 bases short and J 2 bases short, with 13 bases between. CDR3 length equals 12 residues. Germline V gene lookup returns CDR1 SEHNR and CDR2 FQNEAQ (reference sequence). For the CDR3, the DNA is TGTGCCTCCTCCACGGTAACCTACGAGCAGTACTTC. Translating gives CASSTVTYEQYF.

This chain connects TRBV5-1 to TRBJ2-5, with TRBD2 matching over 9 bases. The CDR3 has 15 residues. V shed 7 bases, J shed 2 bases, and the junction held 9 bases outside the gene matches. Germline loops: CDR1 SGHRS, CDR2 YFSETQ. The CDR3 protein is CASAYAGGPQETQYF. CDR3 coding DNA: TGCGCCAGCGCCTACGCGGGGGGGCCACAAGAGACCCAGTACTTC. Variable domain in full (rest from reference TRBV5-1 and TRBJ2-5): KAGVTQTPRYLIKTRGQQVTLSCSPISGHRSVSWYQQTPGQGLQFLFEYFSETQRNKGNFPGRFSGRQFSNSRSEMNVSTLELGDSALYLCASAYAGGPQETQYFGPGTRLLVL.

V gene TRBV5-1 combines with J gene TRBJ2-3; D unclear. The germline V gene encodes CDR1 SGHRS and CDR2 YFSETQ. This CDR3 spans 13 amino acids. V dropped 7 bases and J dropped 2 bases, with 11 bases sitting between them. CDR3 DNA: TGCGCCAGCGACGACTTAAACACAGATACGCAGTATTTT. It is translated as CASDDLNTDTQYF.

As to this clone: One junction end does not reproduce the germline sequence, and a read error may be involved. CDR3 in DNA: TGTTCCAGCAGCTCCCCCCCCAGCGGGCAGTACTTC. It codes for CSSSSPPSGQYF. This sequence joins TRBV7-9 and TRBJ2-5; tentative D call: TRBD2 (6 bases). This CDR3 comprises 12 residues. Per germline, CDR1 SEHNR and CDR2 FQNEAQ (reference sequence).

The rearrangement joins TRBV15 to TRBJ2-4, with 10 bases lining up with TRBD2. The CDR3 length is 17 residues. Germline V gives CDR1 LNHNV, CDR2 YYDKDF (reference sequence). J gave up 8 bases and V 2 bases, and 12 bases lay outside the gene matches. The CDR3 spells CATSRSKAGGPEHIQYF. The CDR3 coding sequence is TGTGCCACCAGCAGATCCAAAGCGGGGGGGCCGGAGCACATTCAGTACTTC. The variable domain in full, with the rest retrieved from reference TRBV15 and TRBJ2-4, is DAMVIQNPRYQVTQFGKPVTLSCSQTLNHNVMYWYQQKSSQAPKLLFHYYDKDFNNEADTPDNFQSRRPNTSFCFLDIRSPGLGDTAMYLCATSRSKAGGPEHIQYFGAGTRLSVL.

This rearrangement joins TRBV13 to TRBJ2-7, with 7 nucleotides matching TRBD2. J was trimmed by 2 bases and V by 4 bases; bases with no gene match: 2. The CDR3 extends over 13 amino acids. Germline V gene sequence: CDR1 PRHDT, CDR2 FYEKMQ (reference sequence). CDR3: CASSSGLAYEQYF. As DNA, the CDR3 is TGTGCCAGCAGCTCAGGACTAGCCTACGAGCAGTACTTC.

The chain joins TRBV7-3 to TRBJ1-1; D perhaps matches TRBD1 (6 bases). The length of the CDR3 is 14 residues. V shed 0 bases and J shed 6 bases, with 11 bases lying between them. Germline V gene sequence: CDR1 SGHTA, CDR2 FQGTGA. The CDR3 here is CASSLTPGVPEAFF. CDR3 nucleotides: TGTGCCAGCAGCTTAACTCCAGGGGTTCCTGAAGCTTTCTTT.

This chain uses TRBV5-6 with TRBJ1-4, with D hard to call. V was shortened by 0 bases and J by 3 bases, with 15 bases between the two germline ends. Germline V gene lookup returns CDR1 SGHDT and CDR2 YYEEEE. The CDR3 is made up of 17 amino acids. CDR3 loop: CASSLVQKTSSNEKLFF. CDR3 sequence (DNA): TGTGCCAGCAGCTTGGTCCAGAAAACGTCATCTAATGAAAAACTGTTTTTT.

J is TRBJ2-7 and V is TRBV5-5, with 7 bases fitting TRBD1. V lost 3 bases to trimming and J lost 3 bases; unmatched junction nucleotides: 6. The germline V gene encodes CDR1 SGHKS and CDR2 YYEKEE (reference sequence). This CDR3 is 14 amino acids long. CDR3 bases: TGTGCCAGCAGCTCTCCGGGACAGTTCTACGAGCAGTACTTC. This sequence encodes CASSSPGQFYEQYF. Filled out from reference TRBV5-5 and TRBJ2-7, the complete variable domain reads DAGVTQSPTHLIKTRGQQVTLRCSPISGHKSVSWYQQVLGQGPQFIFQYYEKEERGRGNFPDRFSARQFPNYSSELNVNALLLGDSALYLCASSSPGQFYEQYFGPGTRLTVT.